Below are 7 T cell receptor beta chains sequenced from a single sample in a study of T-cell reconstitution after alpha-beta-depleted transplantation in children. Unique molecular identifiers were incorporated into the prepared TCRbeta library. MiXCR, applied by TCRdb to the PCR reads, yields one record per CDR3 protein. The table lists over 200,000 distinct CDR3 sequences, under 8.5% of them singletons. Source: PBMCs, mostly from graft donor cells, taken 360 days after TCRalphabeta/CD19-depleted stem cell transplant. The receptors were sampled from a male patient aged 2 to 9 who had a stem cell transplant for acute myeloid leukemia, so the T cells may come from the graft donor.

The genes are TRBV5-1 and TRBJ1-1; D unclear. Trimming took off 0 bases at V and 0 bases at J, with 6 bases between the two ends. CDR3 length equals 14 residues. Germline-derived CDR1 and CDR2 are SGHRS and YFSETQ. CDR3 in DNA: TGCGCCAGCAGCTTGGGGTTCCTGAACACTGAAGCTTTCTTT. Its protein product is CASSLGFLNTEAFF.

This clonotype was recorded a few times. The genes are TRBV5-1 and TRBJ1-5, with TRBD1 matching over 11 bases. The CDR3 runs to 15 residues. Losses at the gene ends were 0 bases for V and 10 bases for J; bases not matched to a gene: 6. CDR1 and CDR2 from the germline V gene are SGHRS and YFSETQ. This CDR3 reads CASSLGTGGGEPQHF. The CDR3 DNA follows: TGCGCCAGCAGCTTGGGGACAGGGGGCGGGGAACCCCAGCATTTT.

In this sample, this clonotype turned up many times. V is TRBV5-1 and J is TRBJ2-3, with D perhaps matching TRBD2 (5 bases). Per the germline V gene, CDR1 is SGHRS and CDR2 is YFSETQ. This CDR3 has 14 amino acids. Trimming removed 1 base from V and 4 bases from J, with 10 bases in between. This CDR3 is CASSLRLGADTQYF. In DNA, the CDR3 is TGCGCCAGCAGCTTGAGGCTCGGGGCAGATACGCAGTATTTT.

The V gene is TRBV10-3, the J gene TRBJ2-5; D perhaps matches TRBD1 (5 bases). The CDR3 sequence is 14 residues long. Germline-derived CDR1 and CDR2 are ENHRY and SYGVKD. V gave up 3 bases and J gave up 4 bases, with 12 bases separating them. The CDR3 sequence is CAISDGQGLETQYF. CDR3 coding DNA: TGTGCCATCAGTGATGGGCAGGGTTTAGAGACCCAGTACTTC.

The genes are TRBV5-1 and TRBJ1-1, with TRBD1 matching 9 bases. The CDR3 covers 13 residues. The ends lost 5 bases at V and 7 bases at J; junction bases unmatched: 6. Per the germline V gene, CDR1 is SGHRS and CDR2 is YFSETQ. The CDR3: CASRFGTGHEAFF. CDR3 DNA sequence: TGCGCCAGCAGATTCGGGACAGGGCATGAAGCTTTCTTT.

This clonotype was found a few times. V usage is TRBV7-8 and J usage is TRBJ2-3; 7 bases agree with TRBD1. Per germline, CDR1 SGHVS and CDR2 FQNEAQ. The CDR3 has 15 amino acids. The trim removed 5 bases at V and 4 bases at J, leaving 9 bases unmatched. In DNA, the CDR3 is TGTGCCAGCAGCCTGCGGACAGGTCGACCAGATACGCAGTATTTT. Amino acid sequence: CASSLRTGRPDTQYF. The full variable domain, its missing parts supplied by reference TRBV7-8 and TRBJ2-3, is GAGVSQSPRYKVAKRGQDVALRCDPISGHVSLFWYQQALGQGPEFLTYFQNEAQLDKSGLPSDRFFAERPEGSVSTLKIQRTQQEDSAVYLCASSLRTGRPDTQYFGPGTRLTVL.

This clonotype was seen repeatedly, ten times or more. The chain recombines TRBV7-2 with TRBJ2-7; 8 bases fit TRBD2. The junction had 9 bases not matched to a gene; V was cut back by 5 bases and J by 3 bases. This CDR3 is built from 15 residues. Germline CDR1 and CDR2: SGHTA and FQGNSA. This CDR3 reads CASSAPSGPFYEQYF. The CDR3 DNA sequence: TGTGCCAGCAGCGCACCTAGCGGGCCTTTCTACGAGCAGTACTTC.